These 32 T cell receptor beta chains originate from one sample sequenced in a study of blood T cell repertoires in COVID-19. TCRdb's table, derived via immunoSEQ multiplex PCR, lists solely in-frame clones and lacks some. The sample records roughly 670,000 clones, 85% to 90% being singletons. Sequenced sample: peripheral blood. These receptors originate from a woman under 30 with acute or convalescent COVID-19.

The chain joins TRBV24-1 to TRBJ2-5; D possibly corresponds to TRBD2 (6 bases). Germline V gene lookup returns CDR1 KGHDR and CDR2 SFDVKD. The V gene lost 0 bases and the J gene lost 4 bases, with 11 bases spanning the gap. The CDR3 extends over 15 amino acids. The CDR3 DNA sequence: TGTGCCACCAGTGATTTGGAGTCCGGGGGAGAGACCCAGTACTTC. Translated: CATSDLESGGETQYF.

This sequence joins TRBV6-6 and TRBJ2-7; D might be TRBD2 (7 bases). The germline V gene encodes CDR1 MNHNY and CDR2 SVGAGI (reference sequence). The CDR3 has 13 residues. V gave up 6 bases and J gave up 4 bases, with 13 bases separating them. The DNA for the CDR3 is TGTGCCAGCAGGGGGGGGGCCAGGTACGAGCAGTACTTC. It codes for CASRGGARYEQYF.

The rearrangement links TRBV5-8 to TRBJ1-2, with 7 bases aligning to TRBD1. V dropped 6 bases and J dropped 0; count of bases not matched to a gene: 5. Germline V gene sequence: CDR1 SGHTS, CDR2 YDEGEE. The CDR3 has 14 residues. The CDR3 region has the DNA TGTGCCAGCATATCGGGACAGCCTAACTATGGCTACACCTTC. It is translated as CASISGQPNYGYTF. Looking up the rest from reference TRBV5-8 and TRBJ1-2 gives the full variable domain: EAGVTQSPTHLIKTRGQQATLRCSPISGHTSVYWYQQALGLGLQFLLWYDEGEERNRGNFPPRFSGRQFPNYSSELNVNALELEDSALYLCASISGQPNYGYTFGSGTRLTVV.

This clone was found once. This chain uses TRBV5-1 with TRBJ2-3; TRBD2 matches at 13 bases. Germline V CDR1 and CDR2: SGHRS, YFSETQ. This CDR3 contains 17 residues. V dropped 0 bases and J dropped 2; count of bases not matched to a gene: 3. CDR3 sequence reads: CASSLGGTSGVTDTQYF. CDR3 bases: TGCGCCAGCAGCTTGGGAGGGACTAGCGGGGTCACAGATACGCAGTATTTT.

A remark on this clone: The same CDR3 arises from other DNA sequences in this sample as well. The chain carries TRBV29-1 and TRBJ1-5; a weak D match, TRBD1 (6 bases). The V end was cut by 4 bases, the J end by 4 bases, with 11 bases between. CDR1 is SQVTM and CDR2 is ANQGSEA in the germline V gene. The CDR3 totals 13 residues. CDR3 sequence reads: CSVGGGGNQPQHF. The CDR3 nucleotides are TGCAGCGTTGGGGGAGGGGGAAATCAGCCCCAGCATTTT. Using reference TRBV29-1 and TRBJ1-5 for the parts outside the CDR3, the full variable domain is SAVISQKPSRDICQRGTSLTIQCQVDSQVTMMFWYRQQPGQSLTLIATANQGSEATYESGFVIDKFPISRPNLTFSTLTVSNMSPEDSSIYLCSVGGGGNQPQHFGDGTRLSIL.

CDR3 in amino acids: CASSLWRGNEKLFF. The CDR3 DNA sequence: TGTGCCAGCAGTTTGTGGCGGGGGAATGAAAAACTGTTTTTT. This chain connects TRBV28 to TRBJ1-4, with D maybe TRBD1 (5 bases). Germline loops: CDR1 MDHEN, CDR2 SYDVKM. The CDR3 loop spans 14 amino acids. The V end was cut by 3 bases, the J end by 5 bases, with 10 bases between.

J is TRBJ2-5 and V is TRBV6-5; TRBD2 aligns across 10 bases. The length of the CDR3 is 15 residues. Unmatched junction bases numbered 6, after V lost 6 bases and J lost 2 bases. Germline-derived CDR1 and CDR2 are MNHEY and SVGAGI. This chain's CDR3 is CASSPQLAGQETQYF. CDR3 DNA sequence: TGTGCCAGCAGCCCCCAACTAGCGGGGCAAGAGACCCAGTACTTC.

The chain links TRBV12-3 or TRBV12-4 to TRBJ2-7, with 7 bases that match TRBD1. V lost 8 bases to trimming and J lost 2 bases; unmatched junction nucleotides: 6. The length of the CDR3 is 13 residues. The CDR3: CASARTGPYEQYF. CDR3 nucleotide sequence: TGTGCCAGCGCCCGGACAGGTCCCTACGAGCAGTACTTC.

This sequence joins TRBV6-4 and TRBJ1-2; D is possibly TRBD1 (6 bases). The CDR3 is made up of 12 amino acids. CDR1 is MRHNA and CDR2 is SNTAGT in the germline V gene. Between the trimmed V and J ends, which lost 2 bases and 8 bases, there was a span of 9 bases. CDR3 sequence reads: CASSDEGDGYTF. CDR3 DNA sequence: TGTGCCAGCAGTGACGAGGGGGACGGCTACACCTTC.

CDR3 sequence reads: CASSSQGEAEAFF. The CDR3 region has the DNA TGTGCCAGCAGCTCCCAGGGGGAGGCTGAAGCTTTCTTT. The chain carries TRBV5-4 and TRBJ1-1; TRBD1 aligns across 7 bases. The CDR3 runs to 13 residues. Germline V gives CDR1 SGHNT, CDR2 YYREEE (reference sequence). V was clipped by 3 bases and J by 6 bases; unmatched bases: 5.

The V call is TRBV5-6, the J call TRBJ1-2, with D possibly matching TRBD1 (5 bases). The germline CDR1 and CDR2 sequences are SGHDT and YYEEEE. Trimming pared 3 bases from V and 8 bases from J, leaving 11 bases between. CDR3 size: 12 residues. CDR3 bases: TGTGCCAGCAGCTGGGGGGTCCGAGGCTACACCTTC. Amino acids: CASSWGVRGYTF.

The chain employs TRBV2 and TRBJ2-3; 7 nucleotides line up with TRBD2. With V trimmed by 4 bases and J by 2 bases, 15 bases remained unmatched. From germline, CDR1 is SNHLY and CDR2 FYNNEI. CDR3 length: 18 amino acids. The CDR3: CASSVVPRGGWYTDTQYF. The CDR3 DNA is TGTGCCAGCAGTGTAGTCCCTCGCGGGGGATGGTACACAGATACGCAGTATTTT. The whole variable domain, filled in from reference TRBV2 and TRBJ2-3, reads EPEVTQTPSHQVTQMGQEVILRCVPISNHLYFYWYRQILGQKVEFLVSFYNNEISEKSEIFDDQFSVERPDGSNFTLKIRSTKLEDSAMYFCASSVVPRGGWYTDTQYFGPGTRLTVL.

This chain joins TRBV6-4 and TRBJ2-1; 9 bases are shared with TRBD1. V trimming: 3 bases; J trimming: 7 bases; junction bases outside the gene matches: 10. This CDR3 contains 16 residues. Germline lookup yields CDR1 MRHNA and CDR2 SNTAGT. The CDR3 DNA reads TGTGCCAGCAGTGAAAGTGGGACAGGGCCGGGTAATGAGCAGTTCTTC. It encodes CASSESGTGPGNEQFF.

The chain employs TRBV27 and TRBJ1-1; maybe TRBD1 (5 bases). In germline, CDR1 is MNHEY, CDR2 SMNVEV (reference sequence). Trimming took off 0 bases at V and 7 bases at J, with 9 bases between the two ends. CDR3 length: 13 residues. Here the CDR3 reads CASSLSSTVEAFF. CDR3 sequence (DNA): TGTGCCAGCAGTTTATCTTCGACAGTTGAAGCTTTCTTT.

This chain links TRBV6-2 or TRBV6-3 with TRBJ2-2; 9 nucleotides agree with TRBD2. Germline values: CDR1 MNHEY, CDR2 SVGEGT. V trimming: 2 bases; J trimming: 4 bases; junction bases outside the gene matches: 14. The CDR3 has 19 amino acids. In DNA form, the CDR3 reads TGTGCCAGCAGTTACCCATCTAGCGGGGATACTAGTGGCACCGGGGAGCTGTTTTTT. Amino acid sequence: CASSYPSSGDTSGTGELFF.

This chain joins TRBV7-2 and TRBJ1-2; 9 nucleotides agree with TRBD1. With V trimmed by 3 bases and J by 4 bases, 3 bases remained unmatched. Per germline, CDR1 SGHTA and CDR2 FQGNSA. The CDR3 consists of 14 residues. CDR3 protein: CASSFGTGSYGYTF. CDR3 bases: TGTGCCAGCAGCTTCGGGACAGGGAGCTATGGCTACACCTTC.

The chain carries TRBV7-2 and TRBJ1-5; 8 nucleotides match TRBD1. There are 16 residues in the CDR3. The germline gives CDR1 SGHTA, CDR2 FQGNSA. V lost 4 bases, J lost 5 bases, and 10 bases stayed unmatched. The CDR3, as DNA: TGTGCCAGCAGCTCGCCTTATCGACAGGGGCATCAGCCCCAGCATTTT. It yields the protein CASSSPYRQGHQPQHF.

This chain uses TRBV13 with TRBJ2-7, with a weak D call TRBD1 (6 bases). Germline V gene sequence: CDR1 PRHDT, CDR2 FYEKMQ (reference sequence). With 2 bases removed from V and 0 bases from J, the gap between germline ends came to 8 bases. CDR3 length: 14 amino acids. The chain's CDR3 is CASSLRDNSYEQYF. The CDR3 bases are TGTGCCAGCAGCTTAAGGGACAACTCCTACGAGCAGTACTTC.

CDR3 nucleotide sequence: TGCGCCAGCAGCCCGAGGGGGTCAGGGGGGCCTGAAGCTTTCTTT. It is translated as CASSPRGSGGPEAFF. The genes are TRBV5-1 and TRBJ1-1; the match to TRBD1 covers 7 bases. CDR1 and CDR2 from the germline V gene are SGHRS and YFSETQ. The CDR3 runs 15 residues. With V trimmed by 4 bases and J by 6 bases, 12 bases remained unmatched.

For this clone: Other DNA sequences in the same sample also yield this CDR3. The V and J genes are TRBV3-1 (or the pseudogene TRBV3-2) and TRBJ2-3, with D unclear. Looked up from germline, CDR1 is LGHDT and CDR2 is YNNKEL (reference sequence). V lost 2 bases and J lost 5, with 2 bases in between. The CDR3 spans 11 residues. CDR3 region: CASSQRDTQYF. CDR3 bases: TGTGCCAGCAGCCAACGAGATACGCAGTATTTT.

The chain recombines TRBV4-1 with TRBJ1-5; no clear D. V was pared by 5 bases and J by 7 bases, with 12 bases between. Germline V gene lookup returns CDR1 MGHRA and CDR2 YSYEKL. The CDR3 is 13 residues long. CDR3 loop: CASSITAEQPQHF. CDR3 DNA sequence: TGCGCCAGCAGCATTACGGCGGAGCAGCCCCAGCATTTT.

The chain joins TRBV6-5 to TRBJ1-2; weak D call: TRBD1 (5 bases). The length of the CDR3 is 12 residues. Trimming stripped 7 bases from V and 7 bases from J, with 13 bases between. Germline CDR1 MNHEY, CDR2 SVGAGI. The CDR3 protein is CASIQGSGGYTF. The CDR3 DNA sequence: TGTGCCAGCATCCAGGGATCGGGTGGCTACACCTTC.

The chain joins TRBV6-5 to TRBJ2-3, with 9 bases identical to TRBD2. The CDR3 runs to 14 residues. Germline loops: CDR1 MNHEY, CDR2 SVGAGI. Trimming at V came to 7 bases and at J to 5 bases, leaving 7 bases not matched to a gene. CDR3 sequence reads: CASNRGGAVDTQYF. The DNA of the CDR3 is TGTGCCAGCAACCGCGGGGGGGCCGTAGATACGCAGTATTTT.

Comment on this clone: At the DNA level, this CDR3 is encoded by other sequences in the same sample as well. The gene calls are TRBV14 and TRBJ2-7; TRBD1 matches 7 bases. This CDR3 spans 15 amino acids. After removal of 0 bases from V and 2 bases from J, the junction contained 4 bases not matched to a gene. In germline, CDR1 is SGHDN, CDR2 FVKESK. The CDR3 sequence: CASSQDLGTAYEQYF. The CDR3 DNA is TGTGCCAGCAGCCAAGATCTAGGGACAGCCTACGAGCAGTACTTC. Combining the CDR3 with reference TRBV14 and TRBJ2-7 gives the whole variable domain EAGVTQFPSHSVIEKGQTVTLRCDPISGHDNLYWYRRVMGKEIKFLLHFVKESKQDESGMPNNRFLAERTGGTYSTLKVQPAELEDSGVYFCASSQDLGTAYEQYFGPGTRLTVT.

V is TRBV19 and J is TRBJ2-1, with 8 positions matching TRBD1. V dropped 6 bases and J dropped 7; count of bases not matched to a gene: 5. CDR1 is LNHDA and CDR2 is SQIVND in the germline V gene (reference sequence). This CDR3 contains 13 residues. CDR3 region: CASSRQGRNEQFF. The CDR3 bases are TGTGCCAGTAGCCGACAGGGGAGGAATGAGCAGTTCTTC.

The chain recombines TRBV4-1 with TRBJ1-2, with D possibly being TRBD1 (6 bases). V dropped 2 bases and J dropped 5 bases, with 27 bases sitting between them. The germline gives CDR1 MGHRA, CDR2 YSYEKL. The CDR3 contains 19 residues. CDR3: CASSQQYVQGRQSAYGYTF. CDR3 in DNA: TGCGCCAGCAGCCAACAGTATGTGCAGGGGAGACAATCCGCTTATGGCTACACCTTC.

To note about this clone: Within the sample, other DNA sequences also encode this same CDR3. CDR3 coding DNA: TGCGCCAGCAGCTCCCGACAGGGAGGCTACGAGCAGTACTTC. It codes for CASSSRQGGYEQYF. The chain carries TRBV5-1 and TRBJ2-7; D is perhaps TRBD1 (7 bases). The V and J ends lost 3 bases and 3 bases respectively, with 13 bases between them. This CDR3 has 14 residues. Germline V gene sequence: CDR1 SGHRS, CDR2 YFSETQ. Combining the CDR3 with reference TRBV5-1 and TRBJ2-7 gives the whole variable domain KAGVTQTPRYLIKTRGQQVTLSCSPISGHRSVSWYQQTPGQGLQFLFEYFSETQRNKGNFPGRFSGRQFSNSRSEMNVSTLELGDSALYLCASSSRQGGYEQYFGPGTRLTVT.

This clone occurred once. The chain employs TRBV7-2 and TRBJ2-4; 8 nucleotides agree with TRBD2. The CDR3 is 15 residues long. V was pared by 5 bases and J by 8 bases, with 11 bases of the junction left unmatched. The germline V gene encodes CDR1 SGHTA and CDR2 FQGNSA. For the CDR3, the DNA is TGTGCCAGCAGCCCCGCTGGGAGCGGGGGTGACATTCAGTACTTC. It yields the protein CASSPAGSGGDIQYF.

The genes are TRBV11-2 and TRBJ1-1; D is uncertain. Trimming took off 5 bases at V and 3 bases at J, with 10 bases between the two ends. Germline V CDR1 and CDR2: SGHAT, FQNNGV. The CDR3 covers 13 residues. The CDR3 region is CASSPGIYTEAFF. The CDR3, as DNA: TGTGCCAGCAGCCCGGGGATTTACACTGAAGCTTTCTTT.

This clone was counted once. V usage is TRBV7-9 and J usage is TRBJ1-5; 9 bases align to TRBD1. Germline trimming cut 5 bases from V and 0 bases from J; bases unmatched to any gene: 2. CDR1 and CDR2 from the germline V gene are SEHNR and FQNEAQ (reference sequence). This CDR3 spans 15 amino acids. The CDR3 loop is CASSGDRVSNQPQHF. In DNA form, the CDR3 reads TGTGCCAGCAGCGGGGACAGGGTTAGCAATCAGCCCCAGCATTTT.

This clone was recorded only once. The chain links TRBV2 to TRBJ2-5, with 9 bases fitting TRBD1. In germline, CDR1 is SNHLY, CDR2 FYNNEI. This CDR3 region has 16 residues. V was pared by 5 bases and J by 5 bases, with 12 bases of the junction left unmatched. Here the CDR3 reads CASSSPGQGGLETQYF. The CDR3 DNA sequence: TGTGCCAGCAGTTCACCGGGACAGGGTGGGTTGGAGACCCAGTACTTC.

V and J are TRBV30 and TRBJ1-2, with 7 nucleotides matching TRBD1. V dropped 3 bases and J dropped 7; count of bases not matched to a gene: 11. The germline CDR1 and CDR2 sequences are GTSNPN and SVGIG (reference sequence). The CDR3 extends over 14 amino acids. As DNA, the CDR3 is TGTGCCTGGAGGGGTAGGCCGACAGGGTTTGGCTACACCTTC. Residues: CAWRGRPTGFGYTF. The whole variable domain, filled in from reference TRBV30 and TRBJ1-2, reads SQTIHQWPATLVQPVGSPLSLECTVEGTSNPNLYWYRQAAGRGLQLLFYSVGIGQISSEVPQNLSASRPQDRQFILSSKKLLLSDSGFYLCAWRGRPTGFGYTFGSGTRLTVV.